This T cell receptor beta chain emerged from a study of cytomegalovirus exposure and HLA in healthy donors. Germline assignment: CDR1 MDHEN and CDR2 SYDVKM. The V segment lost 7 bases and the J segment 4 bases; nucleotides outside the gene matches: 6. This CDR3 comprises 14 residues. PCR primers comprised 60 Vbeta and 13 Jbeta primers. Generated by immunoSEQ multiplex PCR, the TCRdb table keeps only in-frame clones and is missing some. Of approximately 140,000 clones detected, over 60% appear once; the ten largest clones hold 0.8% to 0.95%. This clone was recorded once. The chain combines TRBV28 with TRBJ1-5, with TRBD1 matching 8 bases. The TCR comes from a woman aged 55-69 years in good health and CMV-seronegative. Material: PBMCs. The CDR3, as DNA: TGTGCCAGCACAAGACAGGGGTTTAATCAGCCCCAGCATTTT. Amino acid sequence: CASTRQGFNQPQHF. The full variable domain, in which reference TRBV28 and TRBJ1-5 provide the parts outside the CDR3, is DVKVTQSSRYLVKRTGEKVFLECVQDMDHENMFWYRQDPGLGLRLIYFSYDVKMKEKGDIPEGYSVSREKKERFSLILESASTNQTSMYLCASTRQGFNQPQHFGDGTRLSIL.